This T cell receptor (beta chain) was profiled in a study of early T cells in non-severe SARS-CoV-2 infection. Study-level findings and limits: CD4 and private specificities were missed by VDJdb matching, which favored anti-spike CD8 responses.

Worth noting for this clonotype: Its antigen is still unknown.

V was clipped by 0 bases and J by 2 bases; unmatched bases: 4. Germline CDR1 reads MNHEY; CDR2 reads SVGAGI. The CDR3 length is 16 residues. Researchers attached unique molecular identifiers to individual cDNA molecules. Using its own MiXCR run on the 5' RACE reads, TCRdb lists one record per CDR3 protein. The sample lists fewer than 40,000 distinct CDR3 sequences, 6.3% occurring once. Sequences were obtained from whole blood. This sequence joins TRBV6-5 and TRBJ1-3, with 7 bases lining up with TRBD1. This sequence originates from an adult who was a healthcare worker with PCR-confirmed SARS-CoV-2 infection or an uninfected control (not recorded which). The CDR3 sequence is CASSYSGTGAGNTIYF. In nucleotides, the CDR3 is TGTGCCAGCAGTTACTCTGGAACAGGGGCTGGAAACACCATATATTTT.